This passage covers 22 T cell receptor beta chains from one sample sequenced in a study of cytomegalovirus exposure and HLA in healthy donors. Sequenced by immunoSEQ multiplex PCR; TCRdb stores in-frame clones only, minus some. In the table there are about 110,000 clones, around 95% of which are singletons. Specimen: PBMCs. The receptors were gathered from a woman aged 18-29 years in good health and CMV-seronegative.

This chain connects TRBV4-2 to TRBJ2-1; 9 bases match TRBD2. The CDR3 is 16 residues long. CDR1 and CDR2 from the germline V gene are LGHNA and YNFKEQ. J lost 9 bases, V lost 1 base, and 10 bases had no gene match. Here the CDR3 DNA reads TGTGCCAGCAGCCAAGCGTGGCGGGGGGGCCTGAGTGAGCAGTTCTTC. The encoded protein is CASSQAWRGGLSEQFF.

The CDR3 sequence: CASSLAGGPWTIYF. DNA for the CDR3: TGTGCCAGCAGCTTGGCCGGAGGGCCGTGGACCATATATTTT. The chain is built from TRBV5-6 and TRBJ1-3; D unresolved. The CDR3 is 14 amino acids. V lost 0 bases and J 10 bases, leaving 14 bases between the germline ends. Germline CDR1 is SGHDT and CDR2 is YYEEEE.

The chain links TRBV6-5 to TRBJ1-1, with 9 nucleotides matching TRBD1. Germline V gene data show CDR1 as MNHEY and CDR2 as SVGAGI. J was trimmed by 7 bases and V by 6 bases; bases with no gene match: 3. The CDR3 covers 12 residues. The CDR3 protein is CASSDRGVEAFF. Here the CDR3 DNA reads TGTGCCAGCAGCGACAGGGGGGTTGAAGCTTTCTTT.

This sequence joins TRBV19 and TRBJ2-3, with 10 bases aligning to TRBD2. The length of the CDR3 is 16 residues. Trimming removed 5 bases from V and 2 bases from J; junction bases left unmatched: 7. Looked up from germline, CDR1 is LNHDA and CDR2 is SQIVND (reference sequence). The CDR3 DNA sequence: TGTGCCAGTAGTTTACTAGCGGGGTCAACCACAGATACGCAGTATTTT. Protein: CASSLLAGSTTDTQYF. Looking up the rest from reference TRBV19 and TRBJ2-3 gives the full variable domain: DGGITQSPKYLFRKEGQNVTLSCEQNLNHDAMYWYRQDPGQGLRLIYYSQIVNDFQKGDIAEGYSVSREKKESFPLTVTSAQKNPTAFYLCASSLLAGSTTDTQYFGPGTRLTVL.

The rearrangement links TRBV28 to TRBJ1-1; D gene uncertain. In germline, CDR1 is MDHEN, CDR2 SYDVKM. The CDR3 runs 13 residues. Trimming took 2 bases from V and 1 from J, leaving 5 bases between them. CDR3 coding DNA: TGTGCCAGCAGTTTAAGCCCGAACACTGAAGCTTTCTTT. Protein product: CASSLSPNTEAFF.

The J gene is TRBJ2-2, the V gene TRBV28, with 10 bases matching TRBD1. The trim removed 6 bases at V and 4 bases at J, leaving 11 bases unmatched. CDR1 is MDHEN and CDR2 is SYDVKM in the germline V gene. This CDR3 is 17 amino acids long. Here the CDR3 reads CASRLRPGQGPTGELFF. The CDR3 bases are TGTGCCAGCAGATTAAGACCGGGACAGGGGCCCACCGGGGAGCTGTTTTTT.

CDR3 nucleotide sequence: TGTGCCAGCAGCCTACTGCGGGTCTACGAGCAGTACTTC. This codes for CASSLLRVYEQYF. This sequence joins TRBV6-1 and TRBJ2-7; tentatively, D is TRBD2 (5 bases). Per the germline V gene, CDR1 is MNHNS and CDR2 is SASEGT. The CDR3 is made up of 13 amino acids. The ends were cut back, 6 bases at V and 3 bases at J, with 12 bases in the middle.

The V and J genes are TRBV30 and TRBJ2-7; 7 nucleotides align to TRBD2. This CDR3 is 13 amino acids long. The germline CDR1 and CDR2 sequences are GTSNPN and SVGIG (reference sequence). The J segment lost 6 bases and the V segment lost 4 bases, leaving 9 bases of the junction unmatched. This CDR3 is CAWTLFGGGEQYF. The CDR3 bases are TGTGCCTGGACCCTCTTTGGGGGGGGCGAGCAGTACTTC. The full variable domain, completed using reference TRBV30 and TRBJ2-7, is SQTIHQWPATLVQPVGSPLSLECTVEGTSNPNLYWYRQAAGRGLQLLFYSVGIGQISSEVPQNLSASRPQDRQFILSSKKLLLSDSGFYLCAWTLFGGGEQYFGPGTRLTVT.

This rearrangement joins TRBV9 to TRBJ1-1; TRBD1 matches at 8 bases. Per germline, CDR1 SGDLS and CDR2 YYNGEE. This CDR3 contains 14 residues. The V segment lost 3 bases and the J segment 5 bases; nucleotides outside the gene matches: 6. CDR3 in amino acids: CASSDTGGGTEAFF. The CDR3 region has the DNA TGTGCCAGCAGCGACACAGGGGGTGGAACTGAAGCTTTCTTT.

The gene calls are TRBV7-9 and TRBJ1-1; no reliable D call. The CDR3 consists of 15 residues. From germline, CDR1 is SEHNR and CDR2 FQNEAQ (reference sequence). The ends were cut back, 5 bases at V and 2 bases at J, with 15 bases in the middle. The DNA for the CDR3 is TGTGCCAGCAGCGTGAGCCGCTCCCTAAACACTGAAGCTTTCTTT. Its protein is CASSVSRSLNTEAFF.

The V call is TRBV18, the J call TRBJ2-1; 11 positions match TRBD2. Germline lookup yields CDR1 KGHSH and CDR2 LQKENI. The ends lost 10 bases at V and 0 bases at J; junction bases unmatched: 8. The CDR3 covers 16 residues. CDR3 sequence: CAIHPSGGRSYNEQFF. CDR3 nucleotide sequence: TGTGCCATACACCCTAGCGGGGGGCGCTCCTACAATGAGCAGTTCTTC. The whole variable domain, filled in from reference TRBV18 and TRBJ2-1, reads NAGVMQNPRHLVRRRGQEARLRCSPMKGHSHVYWYRQLPEEGLKFMVYLQKENIIDESGMPKERFSAEFPKEGPSILRIQQVVRGDSAAYFCAIHPSGGRSYNEQFFGPGTRLTVL.

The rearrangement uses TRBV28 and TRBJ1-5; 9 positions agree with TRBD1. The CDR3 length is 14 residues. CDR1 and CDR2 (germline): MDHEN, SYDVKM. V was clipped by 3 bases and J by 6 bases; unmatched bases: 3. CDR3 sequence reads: CASSFTGGFQPQHF. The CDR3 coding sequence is TGTGCCAGCAGTTTTACAGGGGGCTTTCAGCCCCAGCATTTT. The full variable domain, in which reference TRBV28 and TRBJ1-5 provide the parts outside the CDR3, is DVKVTQSSRYLVKRTGEKVFLECVQDMDHENMFWYRQDPGLGLRLIYFSYDVKMKEKGDIPEGYSVSREKKERFSLILESASTNQTSMYLCASSFTGGFQPQHFGDGTRLSIL.

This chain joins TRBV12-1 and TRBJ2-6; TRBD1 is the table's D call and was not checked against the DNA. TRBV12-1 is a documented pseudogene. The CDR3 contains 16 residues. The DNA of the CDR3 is TGTGCCAGCAGCATTATAGGACAAAGTCGGGCCAACGTCCTGACTTTC. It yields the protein CASSIIGQSRANVLTF.

CDR3 in amino acids: CASKSGTVYNSNQPQHF. The CDR3 coding sequence is TGTGCCAGCAAATCCGGGACAGTCTACAATAGCAATCAGCCCCAGCATTTT. The V call is TRBV2, the J call TRBJ1-5, with TRBD1 matching over 7 bases. Germline lookup yields CDR1 SNHLY and CDR2 FYNNEI. This CDR3 has 17 residues. Trimming removed 7 bases from V and 0 bases from J; junction bases left unmatched: 12.

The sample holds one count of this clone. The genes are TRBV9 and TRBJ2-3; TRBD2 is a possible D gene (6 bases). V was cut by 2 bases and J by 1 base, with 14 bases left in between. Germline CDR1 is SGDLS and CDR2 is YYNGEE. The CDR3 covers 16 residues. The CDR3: CASSVVEGLGTDTQYF. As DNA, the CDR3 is TGTGCCAGCAGCGTTGTGGAGGGCCTTGGCACAGATACGCAGTATTTT. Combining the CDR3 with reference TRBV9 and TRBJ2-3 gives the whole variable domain DSGVTQTPKHLITATGQRVTLRCSPRSGDLSVYWYQQSLDQGLQFLIQYYNGEERAKGNILERFSAQQFPDLHSELNLSSLELGDSALYFCASSVVEGLGTDTQYFGPGTRLTVL.

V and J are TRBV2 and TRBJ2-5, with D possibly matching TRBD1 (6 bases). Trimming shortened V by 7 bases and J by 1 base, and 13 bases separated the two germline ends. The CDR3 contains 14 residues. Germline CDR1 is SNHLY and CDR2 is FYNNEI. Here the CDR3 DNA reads TGTGCCAGCACTGGACAGAACCTCCAAGAGACCCAGTACTTC. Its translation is CASTGQNLQETQYF.

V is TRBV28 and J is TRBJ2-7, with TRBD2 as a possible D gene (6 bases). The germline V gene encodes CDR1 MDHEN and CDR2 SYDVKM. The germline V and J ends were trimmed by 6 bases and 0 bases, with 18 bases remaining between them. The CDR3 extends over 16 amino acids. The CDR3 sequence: CASSSPGLASSYEQYF. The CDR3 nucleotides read TGTGCCAGCAGCTCGCCGGGGCTAGCGAGCTCCTACGAGCAGTACTTC. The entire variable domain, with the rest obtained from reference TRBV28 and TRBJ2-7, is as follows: DVKVTQSSRYLVKRTGEKVFLECVQDMDHENMFWYRQDPGLGLRLIYFSYDVKMKEKGDIPEGYSVSREKKERFSLILESASTNQTSMYLCASSSPGLASSYEQYFGPGTRLTVT.

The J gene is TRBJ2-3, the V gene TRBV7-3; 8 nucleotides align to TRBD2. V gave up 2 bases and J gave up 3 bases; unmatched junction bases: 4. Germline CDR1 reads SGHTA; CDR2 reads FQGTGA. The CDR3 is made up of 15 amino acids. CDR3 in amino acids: CASSLGRGGTDTQYF. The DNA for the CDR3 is TGTGCCAGCAGCTTAGGACGCGGGGGGACAGATACGCAGTATTTT.

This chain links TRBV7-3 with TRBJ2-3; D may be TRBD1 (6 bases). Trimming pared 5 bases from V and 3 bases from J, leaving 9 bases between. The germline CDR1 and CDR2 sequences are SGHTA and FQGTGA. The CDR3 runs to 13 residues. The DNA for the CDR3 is TGTGCCAGCAGCACACAGGGTACAGATACGCAGTATTTT. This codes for CASSTQGTDTQYF.

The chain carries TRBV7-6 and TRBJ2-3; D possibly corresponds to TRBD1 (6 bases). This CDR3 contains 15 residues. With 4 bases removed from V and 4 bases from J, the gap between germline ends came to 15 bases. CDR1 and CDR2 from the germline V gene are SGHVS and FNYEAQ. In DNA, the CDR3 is TGTGCCAGCAGCTCCCCACAGGGCGGTTCAGATACGCAGTATTTT. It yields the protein CASSSPQGGSDTQYF.

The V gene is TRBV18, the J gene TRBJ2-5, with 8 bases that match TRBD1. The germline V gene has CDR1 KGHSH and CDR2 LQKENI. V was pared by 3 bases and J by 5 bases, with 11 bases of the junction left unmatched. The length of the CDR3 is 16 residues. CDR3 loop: CASSPRQGPLGETQYF. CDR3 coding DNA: TGTGCCAGCTCACCGAGACAGGGGCCCCTAGGGGAGACCCAGTACTTC.

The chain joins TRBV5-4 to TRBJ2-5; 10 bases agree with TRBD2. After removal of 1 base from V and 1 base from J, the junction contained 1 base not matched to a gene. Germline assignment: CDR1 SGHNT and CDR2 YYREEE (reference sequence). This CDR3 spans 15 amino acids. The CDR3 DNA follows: TGTGCCAGCAGCTTGCGACTAGCGGGCCAAGAGACCCAGTACTTC. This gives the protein CASSLRLAGQETQYF.